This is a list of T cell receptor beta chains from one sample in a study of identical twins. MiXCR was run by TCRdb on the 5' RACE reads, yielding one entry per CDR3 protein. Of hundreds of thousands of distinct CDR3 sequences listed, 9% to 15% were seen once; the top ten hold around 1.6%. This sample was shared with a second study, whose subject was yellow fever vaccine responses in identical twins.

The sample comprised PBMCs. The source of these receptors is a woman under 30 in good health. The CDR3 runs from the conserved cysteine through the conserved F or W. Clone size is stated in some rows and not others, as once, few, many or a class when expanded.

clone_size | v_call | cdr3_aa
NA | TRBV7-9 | CASKKQGGGPHTDTQYF
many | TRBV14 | CASSQGNSNIQYF
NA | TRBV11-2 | CASSPRTVLTF
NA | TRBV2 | CASSAGVGKLFF
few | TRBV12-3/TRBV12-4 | CASSATGWSYEQYF
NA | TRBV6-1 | CASSLLGLFNEQFF
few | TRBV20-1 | CSAQGPLPPNEKLFF
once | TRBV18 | CASLPRDRGSGTEAFF
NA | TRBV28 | CASSSRPLNYGYTF
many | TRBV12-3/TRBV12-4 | CASSRALNTGELFF
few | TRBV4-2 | CASSQTTGANILRDTQYF
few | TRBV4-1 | CASSLWTSGSNLAQYF
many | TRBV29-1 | CSVGGGQGTLGEAFF
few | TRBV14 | CASSQKPGLAGENRETQYF
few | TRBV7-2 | CASSLASGTGTDTQYF
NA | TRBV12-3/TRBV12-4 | CASSPQQGPFQINTGELFF
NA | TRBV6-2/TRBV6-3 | CASSPDRDRTDTQYF
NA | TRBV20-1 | CSASPRDGKYNEQFF
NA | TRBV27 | CASSRRSGTSNTEAFF
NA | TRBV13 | CASSPSDLPGSYEQYF
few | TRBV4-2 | CASSRAGVSSAGELFF
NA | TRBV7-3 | CASSLETDNEQFF
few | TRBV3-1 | CASSQGKGGAGYTGELFF
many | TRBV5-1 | CASSSGPASSNQPQHF
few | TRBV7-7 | CASSFSPGGNEQFF
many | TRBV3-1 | CASSLGSPWELFF
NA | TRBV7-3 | CASGSQGYNEQFF
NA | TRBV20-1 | CSATSPGASGELFF
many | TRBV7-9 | CASSSSGTTNEQFF